The 27 T cell receptor beta chains below all came from one sample that was sequenced in a study of human T cells and chemical hapten exposure (dated by TCRdb to the early 2020s). Reading the label with the study, this specimen's time point is: patch test 2, 6 weeks after DPC sensitization. Explained via the paper, the treatment or condition label denotes: therapeutic diphenylcyclopropenone sensitization with weekly scalp DPC. Library method: RACE. This sample was sequenced with a NextSeq 500. TCRdb reprocessing: public reads trimmed at Q25 with fastp, clones called with MiXCR, in-frame beta chains kept. Rows with a matching CDR3 protein are joined into one entry that keeps the most common DNA and genes. The sample yields 100,000 or so distinct CDR3 sequences; approximately 10% were counted once. The ten largest account for roughly 2% of the sample. The sequences come from whole blood, collected in connection with sensitization to the hapten diphenylcyclopropenone (DPC). These receptors were obtained from a man in his forties or fifties with alopecia areata. Some clones in this sample may be carry-over from other donors' samples.

This chain connects TRBV24-1 to TRBJ2-7; D is undetermined. Germline V CDR1 and CDR2: KGHDR, SFDVKD. The CDR3 extends over 11 amino acids. Trimming pared 4 bases from V and 5 bases from J, leaving 5 bases between. CDR3 sequence reads: CATSDAHEQYV. The CDR3 DNA reads as TGTGCCACCAGTGACGCCCACGAGCAGTACGTC.

The J gene is TRBJ2-1, the V gene TRBV7-9; 8 nucleotides align to TRBD2. Germline CDR1 reads SEHNR; CDR2 reads FQNEAQ (reference sequence). V lost 5 bases and J lost 1; bases outside the gene matches: 7. The CDR3 runs 16 residues. CDR3 coding DNA: TGTGCCAGCAGCCGGTGGCGGGAGGTATCCTACAATGAGCAGTTCTTC. It translates to CASSRWREVSYNEQFF.

The chain links TRBV3-1 to TRBJ2-1, with 7 bases matching TRBD2. This CDR3 is 16 amino acids long. V was pared by 4 bases and J by 7 bases, with 13 bases of the junction left unmatched. Germline CDR1 LGHDT, CDR2 YNNKEL (reference sequence). CDR3 in amino acids: CASSLGRLAVLNEQFF. The CDR3 nucleotides are TGTGCCAGCAGCCTGGGACGGCTAGCGGTCTTGAATGAGCAGTTCTTC.

In this sample, this clonotype turned up a few times. The V gene is TRBV7-9, the J gene TRBJ2-7; a weak D match, TRBD1 (6 bases). Germline CDR1 reads SEHNR; CDR2 reads FQNEAQ (reference sequence). Trimming pared 6 bases from V and 2 bases from J, leaving 17 bases between. This CDR3 region has 15 residues. The CDR3 DNA reads as TGTGCCAGCAGGCCAGTCGGGGACAAAGCCTACGAGCAGTACTTC. Translation: CASRPVGDKAYEQYF.

This clonotype was counted at least ten times. The chain links TRBV13 to TRBJ2-7, with 7 nucleotides matching TRBD2. This CDR3 comprises 13 residues. The germline CDR1 and CDR2 sequences are PRHDT and FYEKMQ (reference sequence). The V segment lost 3 bases and the J segment 3 bases; nucleotides outside the gene matches: 2. This CDR3 is CASSFRDYYEQYV. DNA for the CDR3: TGTGCCAGCAGCTTCCGGGACTACTACGAGCAGTACGTC.

This clonotype was observed at least ten times. The J gene is TRBJ1-1, the V gene TRBV29-1; no clear D. The germline V and J ends were trimmed by 1 base and 4 bases, with 10 bases remaining between them. Germline CDR1 SQVTM, CDR2 ANQGSEA. This CDR3 is 13 amino acids long. CDR3 nucleotide sequence: TGCAGCGTTGAAGGGGTCGGTGGCACTGAAGCTTTCTTT. Translation gives CSVEGVGGTEAFF.

The CDR3: CASSLQREGQRETQYF. CDR3 nucleotides: TGTGCCAGCAGCCTACAGCGGGAGGGCCAGCGAGAGACCCAGTACTTC. The V and J genes are TRBV5-6 and TRBJ2-5, with 10 bases aligning to TRBD2. The V segment lost 4 bases and the J segment 4 bases; nucleotides outside the gene matches: 10. CDR1 SGHDT and CDR2 YYEEEE come from the germline V gene. The CDR3 has 16 amino acids.

This clonotype was recorded at least ten times. The junction does not match germline at one end; this may be a read error. This chain joins TRBV4-3 and TRBJ1-5; no clear D gene. Germline V gene data show CDR1 as LGHNA and CDR2 as YSLEER. CDR3 size: 13 residues. The CDR3 reads CASSQVDNQPQHF. The CDR3 nucleotides read TGTGCCAGCAGCCAAGTTGATAATCAGCCCCAGCATTTT.

This clonotype has more than one count but fewer than ten. V usage is TRBV20-1 and J usage is TRBJ2-3, with D hard to call. From germline, CDR1 is DFQATT and CDR2 SNEGSKA (reference sequence). V was clipped by 2 bases and J by 2 bases, with 2 bases between them. The CDR3 contains 11 residues. CDR3 protein: CSARPTDTQYF. The CDR3 region has the DNA TGCAGTGCTAGACCCACAGATACGCAGTATTTT.

This clonotype was observed a handful of times. The V gene is TRBV12-3 or TRBV12-4, the J gene TRBJ1-1; D remains ambiguous. This CDR3 has 11 residues. V was trimmed by 5 bases and J by 8 bases, leaving 9 bases between them. The CDR3 loop is CASSDQVEAFF. The DNA for the CDR3 is TGTGCCAGCAGTGATCAGGTGGAAGCTTTCTTT.

This chain links TRBV20-1 with TRBJ2-1, with TRBD2 matching over 8 bases. Germline-derived CDR1 and CDR2 are DFQATT and SNEGSKA (reference sequence). After removal of 6 bases from V and 0 bases from J, the junction contained 10 bases not matched to a gene. The CDR3 has 16 residues. CDR3 loop: CSAATSGGSSYNEQFF. CDR3 nucleotide sequence: TGCAGTGCCGCAACTAGCGGAGGGAGCTCCTACAATGAGCAGTTCTTC.

This clonotype occurred many times. The chain is built from TRBV29-1 and TRBJ1-2, with D uncertain. The length of the CDR3 is 12 residues. Trimming took 5 bases from V and 0 from J, leaving 7 bases between them. CDR1 is SQVTM, CDR2 ANQGSEA, per germline. CDR3 amino acids: CSVTTANYGYTF. The CDR3 DNA reads as TGCAGCGTTACCACAGCTAACTATGGCTACACCTTC.

This clonotype was detected a few times. The genes are TRBV9 and TRBJ1-4, with D unresolved. The CDR3 runs to 14 residues. The germline V gene encodes CDR1 SGDLS and CDR2 YYNGEE. V was trimmed by 0 bases and J by 8 bases, leaving 11 bases between them. The CDR3 loop is CASSVDLLGEKLFF. The CDR3, as DNA: TGTGCCAGCAGCGTAGATTTATTAGGAGAAAAACTGTTTTTT.

This clonotype was recorded a few times. CDR3 sequence: CASSWTSGIHRSHEQYV. CDR3 nucleotide sequence: TGTGCCAGCAGCTGGACTAGCGGGATTCACCGGAGCCACGAGCAGTACGTC. The chain uses TRBV6-5 and TRBJ2-7, with TRBD2 matching 12 bases. Trimming cost V 6 bases and J 5 bases; bases outside gene matches: 14. Germline V gene sequence: CDR1 MNHEY, CDR2 SVGAGI. The CDR3 is 17 amino acids.

V is TRBV11-1 and J is TRBJ2-3; tentatively, D is TRBD1 or TRBD2 (5 bases each). Trimming removed 3 bases at V and 2 bases at J, with 18 bases between. CDR1 SGHAT and CDR2 FQDESV come from the germline V gene (reference sequence). This CDR3 contains 17 residues. In DNA, the CDR3 is TGTGCCAGCAGCTTTCGAAAACGGGACCTTAACACAGATACGCAGTATTTT. Its protein product is CASSFRKRDLNTDTQYF.

Many counts were recorded for this clonotype. This sequence joins TRBV13 and TRBJ2-2; D remains ambiguous. V lost 0 bases to trimming and J lost 3 bases, with 8 bases between them. Per germline, CDR1 PRHDT and CDR2 FYEKMQ (reference sequence). This CDR3 contains 15 residues. The DNA for the CDR3 is TGTGCCAGCAGCTTAGGGAATTCCGACACCGGGGAGCTGTTTTTT. Its translation: CASSLGNSDTGELFF.

This clonotype was seen a handful of times. The chain joins TRBV6-1 to TRBJ2-3; 10 positions agree with TRBD2. CDR1 and CDR2 from the germline V gene are MNHNS and SASEGT. V gave up 0 bases and J gave up 2 bases; unmatched junction bases: 11. The CDR3 runs to 19 residues. CDR3 DNA: TGTGCCAGCAGTGAAGCGCTTCCTAGCGGGGGAGGGTTCACAGATACGCAGTATTTT. This gives the protein CASSEALPSGGGFTDTQYF.

The CDR3, as DNA: TGTGCCAGCAGCGCCTCAGGGGTGGCTGGAAACACCATATATTTT. Translating gives CASSASGVAGNTIYF. The gene calls are TRBV2 and TRBJ1-3, with a weak D call TRBD1 (6 bases). Trimming took 6 bases from V and 2 from J, leaving 14 bases between them. Germline-derived CDR1 and CDR2 are SNHLY and FYNNEI. This CDR3 spans 15 amino acids.

This clonotype turned up a few times. The rearrangement links TRBV28 to TRBJ2-7; TRBD1 is a possible D gene (5 bases). The V end lost 3 bases, the J end lost 8 bases, and 17 bases lay between the germline ends. Germline values: CDR1 MDHEN, CDR2 SYDVKM. The CDR3 runs 14 residues. The CDR3 region is CASSLEGDSFKQYF. CDR3 DNA: TGTGCCAGCAGTTTGGAAGGGGATTCCTTCAAGCAGTACTTC.

This clonotype was recorded at least ten times. This sequence joins TRBV7-9 and TRBJ2-5; possibly TRBD1 for D (6 bases). Germline assignment: CDR1 SEHNR and CDR2 FQNEAQ (reference sequence). The ends were cut back, 5 bases at V and 3 bases at J, with 13 bases in the middle. CDR3 size: 14 residues. The CDR3 sequence: CASSGGQYEETQYF. The DNA of the CDR3 is TGTGCCAGCAGCGGAGGACAGTACGAAGAGACCCAGTACTTC.

Many counts were recorded for this clonotype. V is TRBV4-3 and J is TRBJ1-2; possible D gene TRBD1, 5 bases. The V gene lost 0 bases and the J gene lost 8 bases, with 16 bases spanning the gap. Germline lookup yields CDR1 LGHNA and CDR2 YSLEER. CDR3 length: 15 amino acids. The chain's CDR3 is CASSQDHQGRGGYTF. CDR3 in DNA: TGCGCCAGCAGCCAAGATCACCAGGGCCGGGGGGGCTACACCTTC.

The chain links TRBV3-1 to TRBJ1-1; the match to TRBD1 covers 7 bases. V trimming: 0 bases; J trimming: 3 bases; junction bases outside the gene matches: 4. The CDR3 length is 15 residues. Germline V lookup: CDR1 LGHDT, CDR2 YNNKEL (reference sequence). CDR3 in DNA: TGTGCCAGCAGCCAAGAGACAGGGCCTTACACTGAAGCTTTCTTT. This encodes CASSQETGPYTEAFF.

The sample holds a few counts of this clonotype. This sequence joins TRBV6-2 or TRBV6-3 and TRBJ2-7; 10 bases are shared with TRBD2. V shed 2 bases, J shed 1 base, and the junction held 11 bases outside the gene matches. Germline V gives CDR1 MNHEY, CDR2 SVGEGT. This CDR3 is 18 amino acids long. CDR3 amino acids: CASSYAHFELAGSYEQYV. CDR3 coding DNA: TGTGCCAGCAGTTACGCGCATTTTGAACTAGCGGGATCCTACGAGCAGTACGTC.

V usage is TRBV20-1 and J usage is TRBJ2-1; 8 positions agree with TRBD2. J gave up 0 bases and V 6 bases, and 4 bases lay outside the gene matches. Per the germline V gene, CDR1 is DFQATT and CDR2 is SNEGSKA (reference sequence). The CDR3 contains 14 residues. DNA of the CDR3: TGCAGTGCCTCAAGCGGGAGCTCCTACAATGAGCAGTTCTTC. Translation: CSASSGSSYNEQFF.

This rearrangement joins TRBV15 to TRBJ2-4; no firm D call. Trimming took off 1 base at V and 2 bases at J, with 9 bases between the two ends. This CDR3 is built from 15 residues. Germline V gene lookup returns CDR1 LNHNV and CDR2 YYDKDF (reference sequence). This CDR3 is CATSRVGVPKNIQYF. CDR3 DNA: TGTGCCACCAGCAGAGTGGGTGTCCCCAAAAACATTCAGTACTTC.

This sequence joins TRBV7-2 and TRBJ1-1, with D possibly being TRBD1 (5 bases). CDR1 SGHTA and CDR2 FQGNSA come from the germline V gene. V lost 0 bases, J lost 6 bases, and 17 bases lay in between. CDR3 length: 16 residues. The CDR3 protein is CASSLAARQRAAEAFF. The CDR3 DNA is TGTGCCAGCAGCTTAGCAGCTCGACAGAGGGCAGCTGAAGCTTTCTTT.

This clonotype was seen a handful of times. The V gene is TRBV7-3, the J gene TRBJ2-1; D may be TRBD1 (6 bases). The CDR3 contains 15 residues. Trimming stripped 1 base from V and 2 bases from J, with 9 bases between. Germline loops: CDR1 SGHTA, CDR2 FQGTGA. The CDR3 is CASSLRGPTYNEQFF. CDR3 bases: TGTGCCAGCAGCTTAAGGGGGCCTACCTACAATGAGCAGTTCTTC.